The present T cell receptor (beta chain) was sequenced within a study of CD8 T cells in Susac syndrome. RNA, at about 0.45 to 1 ug, was reverse transcribed with random hexamers. TCRdb called the immunoSEQ multiplex PCR reads again in MiXCR, with one record for every CDR3 protein. In the table there are under 70,000 distinct CDR3 sequences, approximately 95% of which are singletons. Sequencing of TCR beta was performed on blood CD8+ T cells and on blood CD4+ T cells. This clonotype originated in a human donor with Susac syndrome. The specimen was CD8+ T cells from PBMCs.

Here the CDR3 reads CASSPLGGPSGQPQHF. The DNA of the CDR3 is TGCGCCAGCAGCCCGCTCGGGGGGCCATCCGGTCAGCCCCAGCATTTT. V and J are TRBV5-1 and TRBJ1-5; a possible D gene is TRBD1 (6 bases). Looked up from germline, CDR1 is SGHRS and CDR2 is YFSETQ. The CDR3 contains 16 residues. V was clipped by 4 bases and J by 6 bases, with 20 bases between them.